These T cell receptor beta chains were read from a single sample in a study of Ad26.COV2.S vaccination and SARS-CoV-2 variants. The data were produced by immunoSEQ multiplex PCR, yet TCRdb's version contains in-frame clones alone and is incomplete. The table includes about 350,000 clones, about 88% detected once. The material was peripheral blood, obtained in a trial of Ad26.COV2.S vaccine versus placebo. These receptor sequences come from a person between 18 and 65 years old who received the Ad26.COV2.S COVID-19 vaccine or a placebo. Both conserved end residues are part of each CDR3.

>TRBV6-1|TRBJ2-1
CASSEGQGPWDEQFF
>TRBV2|TRBJ2-7
CASSETYLSYEQYF
>TRBV6-2/TRBV6-3|TRBJ2-7
CASSQFGLWEQYF
>TRBV9|TRBJ1-4
CASSVDRRVGEGAEKLFF
>TRBV11-1|TRBJ1-4
CASSLEAGKKLFF
>TRBV6-4|TRBJ1-2
CASSEGRQGAYGYTF
>TRBV24-1|TRBJ2-1
CATSDLRGQGYEQFF
>TRBV18|TRBJ2-3
CASSQTGGPADTQYF
>TRBV7-2|TRBJ2-7
CASSLGTGYEQYF
>TRBV30|TRBJ2-1
CAWSGQGANEQFF
>TRBV7-8|TRBJ2-2
CASSLQYGTGELFF
>TRBV5-1|TRBJ1-1
CASSPGLSNTEAFF
>TRBV19|TRBJ2-6
CASSPGLSGANVLTF
>TRBV7-2|TRBJ2-5
CASSLGTGGRETQYF
>TRBV6-5|TRBJ2-7
CASRPMGSISYEQYF
>TRBV10-3|TRBJ2-3
CAIRRLDTQYF
>TRBV27|TRBJ2-6
CASSLSGSGANVLTF
>TRBV18|TRBJ2-3
CASSPRIRDTDTQYF
>TRBV19|TRBJ1-1
CASMGGVGTEAFF
>TRBV29-1|TRBJ2-1
CSVEDKSGGVNEQFF
>TRBV5-1|TRBJ2-3
CASTPIRRTDTQYF
>TRBV30|TRBJ1-2
CAWSTGTDYYGYTF
>TRBV3-1/TRBV3-2|TRBJ1-1
CASSQAFKGFAAEAFF
>TRBV7-8|TRBJ2-7
CASSPSLDEQYF
>TRBV6-2/TRBV6-3|TRBJ1-5
CASSWGWGGRNQPQHF